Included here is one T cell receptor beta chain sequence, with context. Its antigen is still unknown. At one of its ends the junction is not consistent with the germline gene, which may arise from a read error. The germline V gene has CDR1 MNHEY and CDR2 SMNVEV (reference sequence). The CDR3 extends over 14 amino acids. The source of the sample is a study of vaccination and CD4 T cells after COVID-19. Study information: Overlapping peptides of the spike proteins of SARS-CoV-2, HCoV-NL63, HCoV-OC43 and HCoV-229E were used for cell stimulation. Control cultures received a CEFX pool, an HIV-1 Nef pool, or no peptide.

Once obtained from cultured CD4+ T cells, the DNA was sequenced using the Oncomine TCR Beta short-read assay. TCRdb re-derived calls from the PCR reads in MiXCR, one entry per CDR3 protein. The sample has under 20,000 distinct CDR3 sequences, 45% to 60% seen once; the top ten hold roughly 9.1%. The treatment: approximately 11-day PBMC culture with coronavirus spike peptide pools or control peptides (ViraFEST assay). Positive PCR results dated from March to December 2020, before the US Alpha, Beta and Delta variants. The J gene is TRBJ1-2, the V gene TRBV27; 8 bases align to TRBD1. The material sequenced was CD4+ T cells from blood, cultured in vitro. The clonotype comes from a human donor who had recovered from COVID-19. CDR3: CANSLEGRGLGYTF. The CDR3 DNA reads TGTGCCAACAGTCTCGAGGGCAGGGGGCTCGGCTACACCTTC.